These 22 T cell receptor beta chains were sequenced from one sample in a study of memory CD4+ T cells and cytomegalovirus serostatus. The sort gate was single viable CD3+CD4+CD8-CD45RO+ cells for memory CD4+ T cells. Some clones are missing from TCRdb's copy, which holds only in-frame ones; the method was immunoSEQ multiplex PCR. The sample includes just under 65,000 clones, roughly four fifths of them seen just once. Sample: memory CD4+ T cells from blood. All receptors derive from an adult in good health and CMV-seronegative.

The chain uses TRBV2 and TRBJ1-4, with TRBD1 matching over 8 bases. V lost 5 bases and J lost 3; bases outside the gene matches: 5. Germline CDR1 and CDR2: SNHLY and FYNNEI. The CDR3 runs to 15 residues. Written as DNA, the CDR3 is TGTGCCAGCAGTAAGCAGGGGGCGGCTAATGAAAAACTGTTTTTT. Translated: CASSKQGAANEKLFF. The variable domain in full, with the rest retrieved from reference TRBV2 and TRBJ1-4, is EPEVTQTPSHQVTQMGQEVILRCVPISNHLYFYWYRQILGQKVEFLVSFYNNEISEKSEIFDDQFSVERPDGSNFTLKIRSTKLEDSAMYFCASSKQGAANEKLFFGSGTQLSVL.

CDR3 loop: CASSLVDGSSGNTIYF. The CDR3 DNA is TGTGCCAGCAGCTTAGTGGACGGTTCCTCTGGAAACACCATATATTTT. The chain couples TRBV7-6 to TRBJ1-3, with D uncertain. The length of the CDR3 is 16 residues. Trimming stripped 1 base from V and 0 bases from J, with 10 bases between. Germline V gene lookup returns CDR1 SGHVS and CDR2 FNYEAQ. Complete variable domain (other parts from reference TRBV7-6 and TRBJ1-3): GAGVSQSPRYKVTKRGQDVALRCDPISGHVSLYWYRQALGQGPEFLTYFNYEAQQDKSGLPNDRFSAERPEGSISTLTIQRTEQRDSAMYRCASSLVDGSSGNTIYFGEGSWLTVV.

The V gene is TRBV7-3, the J gene TRBJ2-1; TRBD2 matches 7 bases. After removal of 2 bases from V and 1 base from J, the junction contained 17 bases not matched to a gene. This CDR3 is 20 amino acids long. The V gene's germline CDR1 is SGHTA and CDR2 FQGTGA. The CDR3 is CASSLGASRGAGKSYNEQFF. CDR3 bases: TGTGCCAGCAGCTTAGGGGCCTCTAGGGGAGCGGGAAAATCCTACAATGAGCAGTTCTTC.

Here the CDR3 reads CSVVRQGALEEKLFF. CDR3 sequence (DNA): TGCAGCGTTGTCCGGCAGGGGGCCTTAGAGGAAAAACTGTTTTTT. The rearrangement uses TRBV29-1 and TRBJ1-4; 8 bases are shared with TRBD1. The CDR3 has 15 amino acids. Germline V lookup: CDR1 SQVTM, CDR2 ANQGSEA. The V gene end was trimmed by 4 bases and the J gene end by 8 bases; junction bases not matched to a gene: 12. Drawing the rest from reference TRBV29-1 and TRBJ1-4, the complete variable domain is SAVISQKPSRDICQRGTSLTIQCQVDSQVTMMFWYRQQPGQSLTLIATANQGSEATYESGFVIDKFPISRPNLTFSTLTVSNMSPEDSSIYLCSVVRQGALEEKLFFGSGTQLSVL.

V gene TRBV7-9 combines with J gene TRBJ1-1; D ambiguous. Germline V gives CDR1 SEHNR, CDR2 FQNEAQ (reference sequence). There are 13 residues in the CDR3. Between the trimmed V and J ends, which lost 1 base and 1 base, there was a span of 4 bases. CDR3 coding DNA: TGTGCCAGCAGCTTAGGGCAGAACACTGAAGCTTTCTTT. This gives the protein CASSLGQNTEAFF.

The gene calls are TRBV11-2 and TRBJ2-2; D not certain. Germline V lookup: CDR1 SGHAT, CDR2 FQNNGV. V shed 0 bases and J shed 2 bases, with 7 bases lying between them. This CDR3 contains 15 residues. The CDR3: CASSLDPGNTGELFF. In DNA, the CDR3 is TGTGCCAGCAGCTTAGATCCAGGCAACACCGGGGAGCTGTTTTTT.

The chain employs TRBV30 and TRBJ1-1, with unresolved D. Trimming took off 6 bases at V and 4 bases at J, with 12 bases between the two ends. There are 12 residues in the CDR3. Germline V lookup: CDR1 GTSNPN, CDR2 SVGIG (reference sequence). Here the CDR3 DNA reads TGTGCCTGTACAGAGGAGGGCACTGAAGCTTTCTTT. Translated: CACTEEGTEAFF.

The rearrangement joins TRBV2 to TRBJ1-2; D is uncertain. Germline loops: CDR1 SNHLY, CDR2 FYNNEI. The ends were cut back, 6 bases at V and 4 bases at J, with 15 bases in the middle. The CDR3 length is 14 residues. DNA of the CDR3: TGTGCCAGCAGCGAGTCATCTACCGCCTATGGCTACACCTTC. Residues: CASSESSTAYGYTF.

V usage is TRBV19 and J usage is TRBJ1-5; D gene uncertain. The CDR3 totals 15 residues. Germline-derived CDR1 and CDR2 are LNHDA and SQIVND (reference sequence). The V end lost 4 bases, the J end lost 5 bases, and 15 bases lay between the germline ends. The CDR3 nucleotides read TGTGCCAGTAGTAAAATAGCGGGGATGGATCAGCCCCAGCATTTT. This gives the protein CASSKIAGMDQPQHF.

The chain combines TRBV6-5 with TRBJ1-6; tentatively, D is TRBD1 (6 bases). This CDR3 has 15 residues. Germline values: CDR1 MNHEY, CDR2 SVGAGI. V was trimmed by 5 bases and J by 2 bases, leaving 10 bases between them. The CDR3 coding sequence is TGTGCCAGCAGTCTACAGGGCCCCTATAATTCACCCCTCCACTTT. This codes for CASSLQGPYNSPLHF.

The chain is built from TRBV7-9 and TRBJ1-2, with D perhaps TRBD1 (6 bases). The CDR3 is 15 amino acids. Germline V gives CDR1 SEHNR, CDR2 FQNEAQ (reference sequence). Between the trimmed V and J ends, which lost 5 bases and 8 bases, there was a span of 21 bases. CDR3 protein: CASSQSPTGIGGYTF. The CDR3 DNA reads TGTGCCAGCAGCCAAAGCCCTACAGGGATTGGGGGCTACACCTTC. Full variable domain (outside the CDR3, taken from reference TRBV7-9 and TRBJ1-2): DTGVSQNPRHKITKRGQNVTFRCDPISEHNRLYWYRQTLGQGPEFLTYFQNEAQLEKSRLLSDRFSAERPKGSFSTLEIQRTEQGDSAMYLCASSQSPTGIGGYTFGSGTRLTVV.

The chain recombines TRBV2 with TRBJ2-1, with 8 bases fitting TRBD1. V lost 8 bases, J lost 6 bases, and 9 bases stayed unmatched. Germline assignment: CDR1 SNHLY and CDR2 FYNNEI. The CDR3 is 14 amino acids. CDR3 sequence reads: CASGSPTGANEQFF. Here the CDR3 DNA reads TGTGCCAGCGGTTCCCCGACAGGGGCCAATGAGCAGTTCTTC.

The chain joins TRBV5-8 to TRBJ2-7; 8 nucleotides line up with TRBD2. The junction had 6 bases not matched to a gene; V was cut back by 4 bases and J by 0 bases. Germline V gene sequence: CDR1 SGHTS, CDR2 YDEGEE. The CDR3 length is 15 residues. The CDR3 nucleotides read TGTGCCAGCAGCCTCACGGGAGGGCCCTCCTACGAGCAGTACTTC. It specifies CASSLTGGPSYEQYF.

This clone was picked up one time. The chain is built from TRBV28 and TRBJ1-2; tentatively, D is TRBD1 (6 bases). The V and J ends lost 8 bases and 5 bases respectively, with 15 bases between them. The length of the CDR3 is 13 residues. Germline assignment: CDR1 MDHEN and CDR2 SYDVKM. The CDR3 sequence is CASFERGGYGYTF. CDR3 DNA sequence: TGTGCCAGCTTTGAAAGGGGGGGATATGGCTACACCTTC.

The CDR3 DNA sequence: TGTGCCAGCAGTTTACAGGGGACCTTCTACAATGAGCAGTTCTTC. Encoded protein: CASSLQGTFYNEQFF. This rearrangement joins TRBV27 to TRBJ2-1; maybe TRBD1 (6 bases). The length of the CDR3 is 15 residues. CDR1 MNHEY and CDR2 SMNVEV come from the germline V gene (reference sequence). V lost 2 bases and J 3 bases, leaving 11 bases between the germline ends.

In this sample, this clone is medium-sized (0.01 to 0.1%). V usage is TRBV6-5 and J usage is TRBJ1-1; possibly TRBD1 for D (5 bases). Trimming left V 0 bases short and J 5 bases short, with 13 bases between. This CDR3 comprises 15 residues. Germline V gene sequence: CDR1 MNHEY, CDR2 SVGAGI. The CDR3 loop reads CASSYSVDRGTEAFF. The CDR3 DNA is TGTGCCAGCAGTTACTCGGTGGATCGGGGGACTGAAGCTTTCTTT.

J is TRBJ2-5 and V is TRBV18; D is ambiguous. Trimming took 0 bases from V and 2 from J, leaving 7 bases between them. CDR3 length: 14 amino acids. Looked up from germline, CDR1 is KGHSH and CDR2 is LQKENI. This CDR3 reads CASSPPALQETQYF. CDR3 coding DNA: TGTGCCAGCTCACCACCGGCACTACAAGAGACCCAGTACTTC.

The genes are TRBV7-3 and TRBJ1-1; D is uncertain. V was pared by 5 bases and J by 2 bases, with 15 bases between. The CDR3 extends over 15 amino acids. Per the germline V gene, CDR1 is SGHTA and CDR2 is FQGTGA. CDR3: CASSLNGVGNTEAFF. The CDR3 nucleotides read TGTGCCAGCAGCCTGAATGGGGTAGGAAACACTGAAGCTTTCTTT.

The J gene is TRBJ1-2, the V gene TRBV7-9; 8 bases agree with TRBD1. The J segment lost 6 bases and the V segment lost 4 bases, leaving 16 bases of the junction unmatched. This CDR3 spans 17 amino acids. Per germline, CDR1 SEHNR and CDR2 FQNEAQ (reference sequence). The CDR3 bases are TGTGCCAGCAGCTCGCCAGGGACAGGTTGGATATATAATGGCTACACCTTC. This translates into CASSSPGTGWIYNGYTF.

The gene calls are TRBV5-1 and TRBJ2-5; no definite D call. This CDR3 has 14 amino acids. CDR1 SGHRS and CDR2 YFSETQ come from the germline V gene. V shed 1 base and J shed 3 bases, with 10 bases lying between them. Written as DNA, the CDR3 is TGCGCCAGCAGCTTGATGGTGTCTAAAGAGACCCAGTACTTC. It is translated as CASSLMVSKETQYF.

The J gene is TRBJ2-5, the V gene TRBV5-1; 15 bases are shared with TRBD2. After removal of 0 bases from V and 5 bases from J, the junction contained 8 bases not matched to a gene. The germline V gene has CDR1 SGHRS and CDR2 YFSETQ. The CDR3 extends over 18 amino acids. This CDR3 is CASSLGTSGRAGSETQYF. The CDR3, as DNA: TGCGCCAGCAGCTTGGGGACTAGCGGGAGGGCCGGTAGTGAGACCCAGTACTTC. The entire variable domain, with the rest obtained from reference TRBV5-1 and TRBJ2-5, is as follows: KAGVTQTPRYLIKTRGQQVTLSCSPISGHRSVSWYQQTPGQGLQFLFEYFSETQRNKGNFPGRFSGRQFSNSRSEMNVSTLELGDSALYLCASSLGTSGRAGSETQYFGPGTRLLVL.

The V and J genes are TRBV5-1 and TRBJ1-2; TRBD1 matches 8 bases. In germline, CDR1 is SGHRS, CDR2 YFSETQ. Trimming took 0 bases from V and 3 from J; bases not matched to a gene: 7. The CDR3 extends over 16 amino acids. The CDR3 sequence: CASSLEQGGRDYGYTF. CDR3 in DNA: TGCGCCAGCAGCTTGGAACAGGGGGGAAGGGACTATGGCTACACCTTC.